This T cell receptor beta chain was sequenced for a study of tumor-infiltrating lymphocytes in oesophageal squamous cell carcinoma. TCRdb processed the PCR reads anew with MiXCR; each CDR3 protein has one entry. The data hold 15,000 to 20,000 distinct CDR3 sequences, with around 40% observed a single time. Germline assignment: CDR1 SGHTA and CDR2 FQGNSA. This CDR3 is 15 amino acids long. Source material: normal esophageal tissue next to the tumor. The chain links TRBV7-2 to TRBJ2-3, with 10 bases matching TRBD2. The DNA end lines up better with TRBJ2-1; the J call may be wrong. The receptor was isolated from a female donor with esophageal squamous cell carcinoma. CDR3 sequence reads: CASSRLAGENGEQFF. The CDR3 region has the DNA TGTGCCAGCAGCCGTCTAGCGGGAGAAAACGGTGAGCAGTTCTTC.